This TCR beta chain comes out of a study of control samples from healthy donors and cancer patients. Looked up from germline, CDR1 is MNHEY and CDR2 is SVGEGT. The V end lost 5 bases, the J end lost 4 bases, and 14 bases lay between the germline ends. This CDR3 comprises 14 residues. The table came from immunoSEQ multiplex PCR; TCRdb's copy has only in-frame clones and leaves some out. Of some 150,000 clones in the sample, 85% to 95% were seen once. The source of this sequence is a man aged 40-49 years in good health. The chain carries TRBV6-2 or TRBV6-3 and TRBJ1-1; the D gene is possibly TRBD1 (5 bases). The sequencing sample was made of blood. CDR3 sequence: CASSPGPGGTEAFF. For the CDR3, the DNA is TGTGCCAGCAGTCCAGGACCCGGGGGCACTGAAGCTTTCTTT.